This entry concerns a single T cell receptor beta chain. Antigen: not known. This sample is drawn from a study of early T cells in non-severe SARS-CoV-2 infection. Study results and limitations: Anti-spike CD8 specificities were favored by VDJdb matching, whose results missed private and CD4 specificities.

Molecules of cDNA were individually given unique molecular identifiers that were attached to them. A single record per CDR3 protein comes from TCRdb applying MiXCR to the 5' RACE reads. The table shows tens of thousands of distinct CDR3 sequences, with approximately 13% occurring only once. CDR1 and CDR2 (germline): WNHNN, SYGVQD (reference sequence). The CDR3 runs 13 residues. J gave up 5 bases and V 5 bases, and 5 bases lay outside the gene matches. The sequence derives from an adult who was a healthcare worker with PCR-confirmed SARS-CoV-2 infection or an uninfected control (not recorded which). Sequenced input: whole blood. The J gene is TRBJ1-1, the V gene TRBV10-1; 7 bases line up with TRBD1. The CDR3 nucleotides are TGCGCCAGCAGTAGACAGGGATTGACTGAAGCTTTCTTT. Its protein product is CASSRQGLTEAFF.